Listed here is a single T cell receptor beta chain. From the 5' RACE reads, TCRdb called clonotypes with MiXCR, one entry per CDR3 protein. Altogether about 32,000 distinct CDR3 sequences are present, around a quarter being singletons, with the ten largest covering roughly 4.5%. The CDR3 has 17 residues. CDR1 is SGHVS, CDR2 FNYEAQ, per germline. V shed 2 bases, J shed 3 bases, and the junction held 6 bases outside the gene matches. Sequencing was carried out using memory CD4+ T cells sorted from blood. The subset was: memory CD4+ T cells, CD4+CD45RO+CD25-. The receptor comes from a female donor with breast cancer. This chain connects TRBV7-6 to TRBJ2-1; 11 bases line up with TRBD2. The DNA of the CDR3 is TGTGCCAGCAGCTTACTTCTAGCGGGGGGACGCTACAATGAGCAGTTCTTC. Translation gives CASSLLLAGGRYNEQFF.